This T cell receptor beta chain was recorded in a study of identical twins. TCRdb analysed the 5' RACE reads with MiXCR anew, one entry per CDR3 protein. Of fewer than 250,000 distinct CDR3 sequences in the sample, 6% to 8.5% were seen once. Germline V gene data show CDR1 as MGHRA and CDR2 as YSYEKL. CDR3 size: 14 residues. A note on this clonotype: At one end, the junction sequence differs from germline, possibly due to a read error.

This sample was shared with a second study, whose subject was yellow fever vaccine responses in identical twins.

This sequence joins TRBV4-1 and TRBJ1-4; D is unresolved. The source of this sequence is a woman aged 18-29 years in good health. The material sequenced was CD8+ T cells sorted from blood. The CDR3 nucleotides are TGCGCCAGCAGACGGGAAGAAACTAATGAGAAACTGTTTTTT. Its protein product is CASRREETNEKLFF.